A single sample gave rise to the 8 T cell receptor beta chains below, sequenced in a study of blood T cells in healthy people across ages. A second PCR of about 6 to 12 cycles used a sample-barcoded 5' primer and a J-beta primer mix. TCRdb independently ran MiXCR on the 5' RACE reads; one entry per CDR3 protein. There are over a million distinct CDR3 sequences in the sample; approximately 39% occur only once, and about 3.8% lies in the top ten. The material sequenced was blood. These receptors were obtained from a woman under 30 in good health.

As for this clonotype: Mismatch with germline at one junction end may stem from a read error. The V gene is TRBV14, the J gene TRBJ1-2; D possibly corresponds to TRBD1 (5 bases). The CDR3 totals 15 residues. Germline lookup yields CDR1 SGHDN and CDR2 FVKESK. CDR3 protein: CASSQDLGGNYGYTF. For the CDR3, the DNA is TGCGCCAGCAGCCAAGATCTGGGGGGGAACTATGGCTACACCTTC.

The chain uses TRBV27 and TRBJ2-7; D is unresolved. The germline CDR1 and CDR2 sequences are MNHEY and SMNVEV (reference sequence). CDR3 size: 13 residues. V lost 3 bases, J lost 3 bases, and 9 bases lay in between. CDR3: CASSFSFHYEQYF. CDR3 DNA sequence: TGTGCCAGCAGTTTCTCCTTCCACTACGAGCAGTACTTC.

V and J are TRBV6-6 and TRBJ1-6; D gene unclear. V lost 4 bases to trimming and J lost 9 bases, with 7 bases between them. Germline loops: CDR1 MNHNY, CDR2 SVGAGI (reference sequence). The CDR3 sequence is 12 residues long. CDR3 residues: CASSSPGSPLHF. The CDR3 DNA reads TGTGCCAGCAGTTCCCCTGGTTCACCCCTCCACTTT.

This clonotype appeared a few times. This chain joins TRBV9 and TRBJ1-1; D possibly corresponds to TRBD1 (6 bases). The germline V gene has CDR1 SGDLS and CDR2 YYNGEE. The CDR3 runs 16 residues. The V end lost 4 bases, the J end lost 1 base, and 17 bases lay between the germline ends. CDR3 nucleotides: TGTGCCAGCAGCCCCCGTCCCGGGACACAGAACACTGAAGCTTTCTTT. This encodes CASSPRPGTQNTEAFF.

This clonotype was picked up one time. The rearrangement links TRBV7-2 to TRBJ2-1; 8 positions match TRBD2. Germline trimming cut 2 bases from V and 2 bases from J; bases unmatched to any gene: 8. This CDR3 is built from 17 residues. Germline assignment: CDR1 SGHTA and CDR2 FQGNSA. CDR3 bases: TGTGCCAGCAGCTTAAGGCGGGAGGCCCCTACCTACAATGAGCAGTTCTTC. Translating gives CASSLRREAPTYNEQFF.

This clonotype was seen only a few times. The chain couples TRBV5-1 to TRBJ2-7; no clear D gene. Germline lookup yields CDR1 SGHRS and CDR2 YFSETQ. This CDR3 is built from 12 residues. Trimming removed 1 base from V and 6 bases from J, with 8 bases in between. In DNA form, the CDR3 reads TGCGCCAGCAGCTTGTCGGCAGCCGAGCAGTACTTC. Its protein is CASSLSAAEQYF.

This clonotype was seen a handful of times. The chain combines TRBV10-3 with TRBJ1-2; D may be TRBD1 (6 bases). CDR1 is ENHRY and CDR2 is SYGVKD in the germline V gene. The CDR3 is 15 amino acids. The ends were cut back, 3 bases at V and 5 bases at J, with 16 bases in the middle. Here the CDR3 reads CAISDPRDRMYGYTF. As DNA, the CDR3 is TGTGCCATCAGTGACCCTCGAGACAGGATGTATGGCTACACCTTC.

This chain connects TRBV20-1 to TRBJ2-7; the D gene is possibly TRBD1 (5 bases). This CDR3 has 14 residues. V lost 0 bases, J lost 2 bases, and 11 bases lay in between. Looked up from germline, CDR1 is DFQATT and CDR2 is SNEGSKA (reference sequence). DNA for the CDR3: TGCAGTGCTAGAGATTGGGGCGGACCCTACGAGCAGTACTTC. Amino acids: CSARDWGGPYEQYF.